Reported below is one T cell receptor (beta chain). The data derive from a study of T-cell reconstitution after alpha-beta-depleted transplantation in children. The junction had 5 bases not matched to a gene; V was cut back by 12 bases and J by 2 bases. This CDR3 has 14 residues. Germline-derived CDR1 and CDR2 are KGHDR and SFDVKD. Unique molecular identifiers tagged the TCRbeta library. Using its own MiXCR run on the PCR reads, TCRdb lists one record per CDR3 protein. Of some 240,000 distinct CDR3 sequences in the sample, around 12% are singletons; the top ten hold 2% to 3%. This TCR was recovered from a human donor who donated a stem cell graft to a child with acute lymphoblastic leukemia. Sequences were derived from PBMCs from the stem cell graft donor, sampled from the stem cell graft. The chain couples TRBV24-1 to TRBJ2-5; 13 nucleotides line up with TRBD2. The CDR3 loop is CAVGTSGDQETQYF. In nucleotides, the CDR3 is TGTGCCGTCGGGACTAGCGGGGATCAAGAGACCCAGTACTTC.